The entry below describes one TCR beta chain. The antigen remains undetermined. Each diagnosis was determined on the basis of clinical symptoms, serum thyroxine, TRAb, thyroid ultrasound and orbital computed tomography. Sampling over 8 ml of fresh peripheral blood provided the PBMCs. The sequenced template was RNA, covering the TCR beta CDR3 region. A first-round RT-PCR used HTBI primers, followed by a second-round multiplex PCR. TCRdb re-called the multiplex PCR reads with MiXCR, one entry per CDR3 protein. This sample yields over 150,000 distinct CDR3 sequences, of which over 35% are seen a single time; about 6% belongs to the top ten. The source of the sample is a study of Graves' ophthalmopathy and Graves' hyperthyroidism. Study-wide points: Separation of ophthalmopathy from stable hyperthyroidism was achieved by a 13-signature model, at approximately 87% sensitivity and approximately 84% specificity. Blood contained most expanded thyroid clonotypes exceeding 0.001 frequency.

With V trimmed by 0 bases and J by 2 bases, 6 bases remained unmatched. Per germline, CDR1 MNHEY and CDR2 SVGEGT. The CDR3 length is 16 residues. The V call is TRBV6-2 or TRBV6-3, the J call TRBJ2-7, with 8 bases lining up with TRBD2. Material for sequencing was peripheral blood. The receptor was isolated from a woman in her thirties or forties with Graves' ophthalmopathy. The CDR3 DNA is TGTGCCAGCAGTTACTCGATTCTAGCGGGTGCCTACGAGCAGTACTTC. The encoded protein is CASSYSILAGAYEQYF.